This entry lists 2 T cell receptor beta chains sequenced from one sample in a study of blood T cells in healthy people across ages. Using a J-beta primer mix together with a sample-barcoded 5' primer, a second PCR was run for roughly 7 to 11 cycles. TCRdb re-derived calls from the 5' RACE reads in MiXCR, one entry per CDR3 protein. Of 1.8 million or so distinct CDR3 sequences listed, about 39% were seen once; the top ten hold 23%. Input material: blood. These receptors were collected from a human donor in good health.

This clonotype has more than one count but fewer than ten. The rearrangement uses TRBV7-2 and TRBJ2-3; D unclear. Germline V gives CDR1 SGHTA, CDR2 FQGNSA. The CDR3 runs 14 residues. Deletions cut 3 bases from V and 6 bases from J, with 13 bases between. CDR3 region: CASSLVAASDTQYF. The CDR3 DNA is TGTGCCAGCAGCTTGGTGGCGGCGTCCGATACGCAGTATTTT.

The J gene is TRBJ2-5, the V gene TRBV7-2; D possibly corresponds to TRBD2 (7 bases). V shed 8 bases and J shed 4 bases, with 20 bases lying between them. Germline loops: CDR1 SGHTA, CDR2 FQGNSA. This CDR3 spans 15 amino acids. CDR3: CASGGGGAVRETQYF. CDR3 bases: TGTGCCAGCGGGGGGGGCGGCGCGGTGAGAGAGACCCAGTACTTC. The variable domain in full, completed from reference TRBV7-2 and TRBJ2-5, reads GAGVSQSPSNKVTEKGKDVELRCDPISGHTALYWYRQSLGQGLEFLIYFQGNSAPDKSGLPSDRFSAERTGGSVSTLTIQRTQQEDSAVYLCASGGGGAVRETQYFGPGTRLLVL.